This is a list of T cell receptor beta chains from one sample in a study of cytomegalovirus exposure and HLA in healthy donors. Sequenced by immunoSEQ multiplex PCR; TCRdb stores in-frame clones only, minus some. The sample holds 140,000 or so clones; about 74% are singletons and the top ten take around 1.9%. The source material was PBMCs. The receptor source for this set is a woman in her 40s in good health and CMV-seronegative. Both conserved end residues are part of each CDR3. D genes are given only for firm matches. Clone size, where shown, is once, few, many, or a class for clones that have expanded.

clone size: few
V gene: TRBV6-5
J gene: TRBJ1-1
D gene: .
CDR3 protein: CASSYSGGNTEAFF
CDR3 DNA: TGTGCCAGCAGTTACTCGGGGGGGAACACTGAAGCTTTCTTT

clone size: .
V gene: TRBV28
J gene: TRBJ2-7
D gene: TRBD1
CDR3 protein: CASSFPGQGWDF
CDR3 DNA: TGTGCCAGCAGTTTCCCGGGACAGGGGTGGGACTTC

clone size: few
V gene: TRBV2
J gene: TRBJ1-2
D gene: TRBD1
CDR3 protein: CASLQGASYGYTF
CDR3 DNA: TGTGCCAGTCTACAGGGGGCAAGCTATGGCTACACCTTC

clone size: .
V gene: TRBV15
J gene: TRBJ1-1
D gene: TRBD1
CDR3 protein: CATSRDLGGTGAEAFF
CDR3 DNA: TGTGCCACCAGCAGAGATTTGGGAGGGACAGGGGCTGAAGCTTTCTTT

clone size: .
V gene: TRBV19
J gene: TRBJ2-1
D gene: TRBD2
CDR3 protein: CASSIVGGGYNEQFF
CDR3 DNA: TGTGCCAGTAGTATAGTGGGCGGGGGATACAATGAGCAGTTCTTC

clone size: .
V gene: TRBV7-2
J gene: TRBJ2-1
D gene: TRBD2
CDR3 protein: CASSLGGSGRADEQFF
CDR3 DNA: TGTGCCAGCAGTCTAGGGGGTAGCGGGAGGGCCGATGAGCAGTTCTTC

clone size: .
V gene: TRBV19
J gene: TRBJ1-2
D gene: .
CDR3 protein: CASSIPGNYGYTF
CDR3 DNA: TGTGCCAGTAGTATTCCGGGGAACTATGGCTACACCTTC

clone size: .
V gene: TRBV12-5
J gene: TRBJ2-2
D gene: .
CDR3 protein: CASGKGSLPGTGELFF
CDR3 DNA: TGTGCTAGTGGTAAAGGAAGCCTCCCAGGCACCGGGGAGCTGTTTTTT

clone size: .
V gene: TRBV10-3
J gene: TRBJ2-7
D gene: .
CDR3 protein: CAISGGGSSALTYEQYF
CDR3 DNA: TGTGCCATCAGCGGGGGCGGGAGTTCGGCCCTCACCTACGAGCAGTACTTC

clone size: .
V gene: TRBV19
J gene: TRBJ2-2
D gene: TRBD1
CDR3 protein: CASRSQGANTGELFF
CDR3 DNA: TGTGCCAGTAGGAGTCAGGGGGCGAACACCGGGGAGCTGTTTTTT

clone size: .
V gene: TRBV5-6
J gene: TRBJ2-3
D gene: .
CDR3 protein: CASSRRDSPVDVQYF
CDR3 DNA: TGTGCCAGCAGTCGACGGGACTCTCCCGTAGATGTGCAGTATTTT

clone size: .
V gene: TRBV5-1
J gene: TRBJ2-3
D gene: .
CDR3 protein: CASSALATGSDTQYF
CDR3 DNA: TGCGCCAGCAGCGCTCTAGCGACCGGGTCAGATACGCAGTATTTT

clone size: .
V gene: TRBV6-4
J gene: TRBJ2-5
D gene: TRBD2
CDR3 protein: CASSEASGGKTPIGETQYF
CDR3 DNA: TGTGCCAGCAGTGAGGCTAGCGGGGGGAAAACCCCCATCGGGGAGACCCAGTACTTC

clone size: .
V gene: TRBV5-4
J gene: TRBJ1-2
D gene: TRBD1
CDR3 protein: CASSPGTARSYGYTF
CDR3 DNA: TGTGCCAGCAGCCCCGGGACAGCGAGGAGCTATGGCTACACCTTC

clone size: once
V gene: TRBV7-8
J gene: TRBJ1-1
D gene: .
CDR3 protein: CASSLTGLNTEAFF
CDR3 DNA: TGTGCCAGCAGCTTGACAGGTTTGAACACTGAAGCTTTCTTT

clone size: .
V gene: TRBV7-9
J gene: TRBJ2-7
D gene: .
CDR3 protein: CASRPQGGVYEQYF
CDR3 DNA: TGTGCCAGCAGGCCACAGGGTGGAGTCTACGAGCAGTACTTC

clone size: once
V gene: TRBV30
J gene: TRBJ2-5
D gene: .
CDR3 protein: CAWSVGVSETQYF
CDR3 DNA: TGTGCCTGGAGTGTAGGAGTATCGGAGACCCAGTACTTC

clone size: once
V gene: TRBV4-1
J gene: TRBJ1-2
D gene: TRBD1
CDR3 protein: CASSQTTGTGGLVNYGYTF
CDR3 DNA: TGCGCCAGCAGCCAAACGACCGGGACAGGGGGCTTGGTTAACTATGGCTACACCTTC

clone size: .
V gene: TRBV6-1
J gene: TRBJ1-1
D gene: TRBD1
CDR3 protein: CASSRRQGTEAFF
CDR3 DNA: TGTGCCAGCAGTCGGCGACAGGGGACTGAAGCTTTCTTT

clone size: .
V gene: TRBV7-8
J gene: TRBJ2-2
D gene: .
CDR3 protein: CASSLAGGNTGELFF
CDR3 DNA: TGTGCCAGCAGCTTAGCGGGAGGCAACACCGGGGAGCTGTTTTTT

clone size: .
V gene: TRBV7-9
J gene: TRBJ1-3
D gene: .
CDR3 protein: CASSLDFGNTIYF
CDR3 DNA: TGTGCCAGCAGCTTGGACTTTGGAAACACCATATATTTT

clone size: few
V gene: TRBV5-6
J gene: TRBJ2-1
D gene: TRBD1
CDR3 protein: CASSREQGARSYNEQFF
CDR3 DNA: TGTGCCAGCAGCCGTGAACAGGGGGCTAGATCCTACAATGAGCAGTTCTTC

clone size: few
V gene: TRBV5-4
J gene: TRBJ2-1
D gene: TRBD1
CDR3 protein: CASSMGGRQGASEQFF
CDR3 DNA: TGTGCCAGCAGCATGGGAGGGAGACAGGGGGCATCCGAGCAGTTCTTC

clone size: few
V gene: TRBV19
J gene: TRBJ1-3
D gene: .
CDR3 protein: CATRYGEDSGNTIYF
CDR3 DNA: TGTGCCACCCGTTACGGGGAGGATTCTGGAAACACCATATATTTT

clone size: .
V gene: TRBV19
J gene: TRBJ1-2
D gene: TRBD1
CDR3 protein: CASSMITLWGQTFRAGYTF
CDR3 DNA: TGTGCCAGTAGTATGATAACATTGTGGGGACAGACGTTCCGCGCTGGCTACACCTTC

clone size: .
V gene: TRBV19
J gene: TRBJ1-5
D gene: .
CDR3 protein: CASSIDWTDSGFAQPQHF
CDR3 DNA: TGTGCCAGTAGTATAGACTGGACAGACTCGGGGTTCGCTCAGCCCCAGCATTTT

clone size: .
V gene: TRBV4-1
J gene: TRBJ2-2
D gene: TRBD1
CDR3 protein: CASSPNLLLWGTGGTGELFF
CDR3 DNA: TGCGCCAGCAGCCCTAACCTCCTCCTATGGGGGACAGGTGGTACCGGGGAGCTGTTTTTT

clone size: .
V gene: TRBV29-1
J gene: TRBJ2-5
D gene: TRBD2
CDR3 protein: CSVSGSGTETQYF
CDR3 DNA: TGCAGCGTCAGCGGGAGTGGTACCGAGACCCAGTACTTC

clone size: .
V gene: TRBV7-9
J gene: TRBJ2-7
D gene: TRBD1
CDR3 protein: CASSRTGTGDRYEQYF
CDR3 DNA: TGTGCCAGCAGCAGGACCGGGACAGGGGATAGGTACGAGCAGTACTTC

clone size: .
V gene: TRBV29-1
J gene: TRBJ1-5
D gene: TRBD1
CDR3 protein: CSASGGLEQPQHF
CDR3 DNA: TGCAGCGCTTCAGGGGGCCTGGAGCAGCCCCAGCATTTT

clone size: .
V gene: TRBV27
J gene: TRBJ1-2
D gene: .
CDR3 protein: CASSLAGADYGYTF
CDR3 DNA: TGTGCCAGCAGTTTAGCTGGGGCTGACTATGGCTACACCTTC

clone size: .
V gene: TRBV27
J gene: TRBJ2-7
D gene: TRBD1
CDR3 protein: CASRGQSSYEQYF
CDR3 DNA: TGTGCCAGCCGGGGACAGAGCTCCTACGAGCAGTACTTC

clone size: .
V gene: TRBV20-1
J gene: TRBJ2-7
D gene: .
CDR3 protein: CSVGVYEQYF
CDR3 DNA: TGCAGTGTAGGGGTCTACGAGCAGTACTTC

clone size: few
V gene: TRBV6-5
J gene: TRBJ1-3
D gene: TRBD1
CDR3 protein: CASSQISQGNTIYF
CDR3 DNA: TGTGCCAGCAGTCAAATCTCACAGGGGAACACCATATATTTT

clone size: .
V gene: TRBV6-1
J gene: TRBJ2-2
D gene: TRBD2
CDR3 protein: CASSELIAGGRDGELFF
CDR3 DNA: TGTGCCAGCAGTGAATTGATCGCGGGGGGGCGCGACGGGGAGCTGTTTTTT

clone size: .
V gene: TRBV14
J gene: TRBJ2-7
D gene: TRBD2
CDR3 protein: CASSRGRPPAYEQYF
CDR3 DNA: TGTGCCAGCAGCCGCGGGAGACCCCCAGCCTACGAGCAGTACTTC

clone size: .
V gene: TRBV7-7
J gene: TRBJ2-1
D gene: TRBD2
CDR3 protein: CASSPRGIAGGYNEQFF
CDR3 DNA: TGTGCCAGCAGCCCACGGGGGATAGCGGGAGGTTACAATGAGCAGTTCTTC

clone size: .
V gene: TRBV5-1
J gene: TRBJ2-1
D gene: TRBD2
CDR3 protein: CASSLGDSSGYNEQFF
CDR3 DNA: TGCGCCAGCAGCTTGGGGGACTCTAGCGGTTACAATGAGCAGTTCTTC

clone size: .
V gene: TRBV10-1
J gene: TRBJ1-2
D gene: .
CDR3 protein: CASSESTGRGAGYTF
CDR3 DNA: TGCGCCAGCAGTGAGTCGACAGGCAGAGGGGCTGGCTACACCTTC

clone size: .
V gene: TRBV7-9
J gene: TRBJ2-1
D gene: .
CDR3 protein: CASSLEVGRNNEQFF
CDR3 DNA: TGTGCCAGCAGCTTAGAGGTGGGGCGAAACAATGAGCAGTTCTTC

clone size: .
V gene: TRBV2
J gene: TRBJ1-5
D gene: TRBD1
CDR3 protein: CASKGQSNQPQHF
CDR3 DNA: TGTGCCAGCAAGGGACAGAGCAATCAGCCCCAGCATTTT

clone size: .
V gene: TRBV2
J gene: TRBJ2-7
D gene: .
CDR3 protein: CASSETYRSSYEQYF
CDR3 DNA: TGTGCCAGCAGTGAAACCTACAGGAGCTCCTACGAGCAGTACTTC

clone size: .
V gene: TRBV19
J gene: TRBJ1-5
D gene: TRBD1
CDR3 protein: CASRVIVGTGIQPQHF
CDR3 DNA: TGTGCCAGTAGAGTGATAGTGGGGACAGGGATTCAGCCCCAGCATTTT

clone size: few
V gene: TRBV7-9
J gene: TRBJ1-1
D gene: .
CDR3 protein: CASSLGGGEAFF
CDR3 DNA: TGTGCCAGCAGCTTAGGCGGGGGAGAAGCTTTCTTT

clone size: .
V gene: TRBV4-1
J gene: TRBJ2-7
D gene: .
CDR3 protein: CASRQNEGTSLYEQYF
CDR3 DNA: TGCGCCAGCAGACAGAACGAAGGGACTTCCCTCTACGAGCAGTACTTC

clone size: .
V gene: TRBV5-1
J gene: TRBJ2-7
D gene: .
CDR3 protein: CASSFSGITYEQYF
CDR3 DNA: TGCGCCAGCAGCTTTTCAGGAATCACCTACGAGCAGTACTTC

clone size: few
V gene: TRBV7-9
J gene: TRBJ1-1
D gene: TRBD1
CDR3 protein: CASRTGTGAAEAFF
CDR3 DNA: TGTGCCAGCAGAACCGGGACAGGGGCTGCGGAAGCTTTCTTT

clone size: .
V gene: TRBV10-1
J gene: TRBJ1-5
D gene: .
CDR3 protein: CASSRDTNQPQHF
CDR3 DNA: TGCGCCAGCAGCCGGGACACCAATCAGCCCCAGCATTTT

clone size: .
V gene: TRBV19
J gene: TRBJ2-5
D gene: TRBD1
CDR3 protein: CASSSGQGREQETQYF
CDR3 DNA: TGTGCCAGTAGTAGCGGACAGGGAAGAGAGCAAGAGACCCAGTACTTC

clone size: .
V gene: TRBV30
J gene: TRBJ2-5
D gene: .
CDR3 protein: CAWSVGWGGAEEQYF
CDR3 DNA: TGTGCCTGGAGTGTCGGTTGGGGGGGGGCAGAAGAGCAGTACTTC

clone size: .
V gene: TRBV7-9
J gene: TRBJ2-3
D gene: TRBD2
CDR3 protein: CASSSLAGGRGDTQYF
CDR3 DNA: TGTGCCAGCAGCTCACTAGCGGGGGGGCGAGGAGATACGCAGTATTTT

clone size: .
V gene: TRBV9
J gene: TRBJ2-7
D gene: .
CDR3 protein: CASSASLGGYEQYF
CDR3 DNA: TGTGCCAGCAGCGCTAGCCTCGGAGGCTACGAGCAGTACTTC

clone size: few
V gene: TRBV18
J gene: TRBJ1-1
D gene: .
CDR3 protein: CASSGAVGGRSPEAFF
CDR3 DNA: TGTGCCAGCTCCGGAGCCGTCGGGGGGCGTTCCCCTGAAGCTTTCTTT

clone size: .
V gene: TRBV5-1
J gene: TRBJ2-2
D gene: TRBD2
CDR3 protein: CASSATSGRNTGELFF
CDR3 DNA: TGCGCCAGCAGCGCAACTAGCGGGAGAAACACCGGGGAGCTGTTTTTT

clone size: .
V gene: TRBV7-9
J gene: TRBJ1-5
D gene: TRBD1
CDR3 protein: CASGLTGLGNQPQHF
CDR3 DNA: TGTGCCAGCGGGCTGACAGGGCTGGGCAATCAGCCCCAGCATTTT